This record concerns one T cell receptor (beta chain) sequence. Its antigen is unknown. The sample originates from a study of OX40 agonist ivuxolimab in advanced cancers. Study background: Partial responses were seen in three patients, one with hepatocellular carcinoma and two with cutaneous melanoma.

Clones were sequenced by immunoSEQ multiplex PCR, and TCRdb holds only the in-frame ones, with some missing. The data show tens of thousands of clones, approximately 86% seen once. The CDR3 runs 15 residues. V gave up 3 bases and J gave up 5 bases; unmatched junction bases: 6. Germline values: CDR1 MGHRA, CDR2 YSYEKL. Points from the study as a whole: Averaging showed that CD8+ T cells had more expanded clones than CD4+ did. Which antigen the expanded peripheral T cells recognized is unknown. Compared with others, partial responders at 0.1-3.0 mg/kg displayed clonal expansion among the lowest.

The chain carries TRBV4-1 and TRBJ2-3; 9 bases map to TRBD1. The material was CD4+ or CD8+ T cells sorted from blood, obtained in a trial of the OX40 agonist ivuxolimab. The TCR comes from an adult with an advanced solid tumor such as melanoma, head and neck, liver or kidney cancer. The CDR3 sequence is CASSQWDRERDTQYF. The CDR3 bases are TGCGCCAGCAGCCAGTGGGACAGGGAAAGAGATACGCAGTATTTT.